Sequencing of this T cell receptor beta chain was carried out in a study of Ad26.COV2.S vaccination and SARS-CoV-2 variants. Study-level background: A COV1001 Ad26.COV2.S trial-arm participant provided the sample. Ad26.COV2.S shots went into the muscle once or twice, 56 days apart.

Clones were sequenced by immunoSEQ multiplex PCR, and TCRdb holds only the in-frame ones, with some missing. Among more than 300,000 clones listed, 75% to 90% were seen once. This sample's treatment: some 20 received Ad26.COV2.S at low or high dose, single or two shots; roughly five received placebo; per-sample allocation not given. The samples date from day 63 after the first vaccine or placebo injection. J lost 2 bases, V lost 5 bases, and 5 bases had no gene match. CDR1 and CDR2 from the germline V gene are LNHDA and SQIVND (reference sequence). CDR3 length: 14 amino acids. This clonotype was obtained from a person between 18 and 60 years old who received the Ad26.COV2.S COVID-19 vaccine or a placebo. Sequences were derived from peripheral blood, sampled in a trial of Ad26.COV2.S vaccine versus placebo. The rearrangement uses TRBV19 and TRBJ2-5, with 7 bases that match TRBD1. As DNA, the CDR3 is TGTGCCAGTAGTGCCTGGGACAGTCAAGAGACCCAGTACTTC. Protein product: CASSAWDSQETQYF.